This record looks at one T cell receptor beta chain sequence and its context. These data are taken from a study of shared clonotypes between healthy human individuals. On the study more broadly: Donors consisted of a couple of women and three men between 18 and 49.

In the study's own analysis: Filtering of immunoSEQ junctional sequences could not match full-length read filtering. Clones were sequenced by immunoSEQ multiplex PCR, and TCRdb holds only the in-frame ones, with some missing. Clone size and V and J calls were adopted from that table, with D and trimming inferred from the DNA. The table lists 150,000 to 200,000 clones, 90% to 95% of them singletons, with 0.067% in the top ten. Study donors comprised healthy, HIV-negative adults devoid of recent acute infection or vaccination. J was trimmed by 5 bases and V by 4 bases; bases with no gene match: 10. Germline assignment: CDR1 SGHDT and CDR2 YYEEEE. This CDR3 comprises 15 residues.

This chain joins TRBV5-6 and TRBJ2-5; 8 bases match TRBD1. The sample comprised naive CD4+ T cells sorted from blood. The sample's subset: CD45RA+ positively selected. This sequence originates from a woman aged 25-40 years in good health. The CDR3 is CASSGGQGFTETQYF. CDR3 DNA: TGTGCCAGCAGCGGCGGACAGGGTTTCACTGAGACCCAGTACTTC.